The rows below give T cell receptor beta chains drawn from one sample of a study of blood T cell repertoires in COVID-19. Assay used: immunoSEQ multiplex PCR; TCRdb lists only in-frame clones, some missing. Among roughly 200,000 clones, 85% were seen once, and the ten largest hold about 5%. The sample comprised peripheral blood. The receptors originated from a woman aged 80 or older with acute or convalescent COVID-19. Each CDR3 is given with its conserved first and last residue. D genes are given only for firm matches. Size is omitted from some rows. Given values are once, few, many or a class for expanded clones.

j_gene,d_gene,abundance,v_gene,CDR3aa,CDR3nt
TRBJ2-5,NA,NA,TRBV10-3,CAIRQDIRRETQYF,TGTGCCATCAGACAGGACATCCGCAGGGAGACCCAGTACTTC
TRBJ2-1,TRBD2,NA,TRBV5-1,CASSFGSGSRDEQFF,TGCGCCAGCAGCTTCGGTAGCGGGTCAAGGGATGAGCAGTTCTTC
TRBJ2-1,TRBD2,NA,TRBV24-1,CATSSDGLADYNEQFF,TGTGCCACCAGCTCGGATGGACTAGCGGATTACAATGAGCAGTTCTTC
TRBJ1-1,NA,NA,TRBV5-1,CASSLGAGVNGAEAFF,TGCGCCAGCAGCTTGGGGGCAGGGGTGAATGGGGCTGAAGCTTTCTTT
TRBJ2-7,NA,NA,TRBV19,CASSRRGSGYEQYF,TGTGCCAGTAGTAGAAGGGGGTCGGGTTACGAGCAGTACTTC
TRBJ2-3,TRBD2,NA,TRBV4-3,CASSQDTSGSFINTQYF,TGCGCCAGCAGCCAGGACACTAGCGGGAGCTTTATAAATACGCAGTATTTT
TRBJ2-3,NA,NA,TRBV5-6,CASSLAGADTQYF,TGTGCCAGCAGCTTGGCCGGGGCAGATACGCAGTATTTT
TRBJ2-1,NA,once,TRBV11-2,CASSLSSGRGYEQFF,TGTGCCAGCAGCTTAAGCTCGGGTAGAGGCTATGAGCAGTTCTTC
TRBJ1-2,NA,NA,TRBV6-5,CASSRTGQPNYGYTF,TGTGCCAGCAGCCGAACGGGTCAGCCGAACTATGGCTACACCTTC
TRBJ2-1,NA,few,TRBV5-1,CASSSGDFSYNEQFF,TGCGCCAGCAGCTCCGGGGACTTCTCCTACAATGAGCAGTTCTTC
TRBJ2-1,TRBD2,NA,TRBV6-2/TRBV6-3,CASSRPTSGYNEQFF,TGTGCCAGCAGCCGTCCGACTAGCGGTTACAATGAGCAGTTCTTC
TRBJ1-1,TRBD1,NA,TRBV27,CASSLFRGWRAFF,TGTGCCAGCAGTTTATTCAGGGGGTGGCGAGCTTTCTTT
TRBJ2-3,NA,NA,TRBV1,CTSSKTASGRAMSTDTQYF,TGCACCAGCAGCAAGACGGCCAGCGGGAGGGCCATGTCCACAGATACGCAGTATTTT
TRBJ2-3,TRBD1,NA,TRBV7-2,CASRTGTGTDTQYF,TGTGCCAGCAGGACCGGGACAGGGACAGATACGCAGTATTTT
TRBJ2-2,NA,NA,TRBV3-1/TRBV3-2,CASTMTGSMGGELFF,TGTGCCAGCACCATGACTGGCAGCATGGGCGGGGAGCTGTTTTTT
TRBJ1-1,NA,NA,TRBV2,CASSPPPGQSMGYTEAFF,TGTGCCAGCAGCCCCCCACCGGGACAAAGTATGGGATACACTGAAGCTTTCTTT